These 9 T cell receptor beta chains came from one sample sequenced in a study of shared clonotypes between healthy human individuals. TCRdb's copy holds only in-frame clones and misses some; the assay was immunoSEQ multiplex PCR. The sample shows 550,000 to 850,000 clones, 74% of them seen only once. Material: memory CD4+ T cells sorted from blood. The subset here: CD45RA-negative fraction. The receptors stem from a woman aged 25 to 39 in good health.

V usage is TRBV6-6 and J usage is TRBJ1-5; D not resolved. The germline gives CDR1 MNHNY, CDR2 SVGAGI (reference sequence). V lost 6 bases, J lost 7 bases, and 22 bases lay in between. The CDR3 is 16 residues long. This chain's CDR3 is CASSPNTDIIWQPQHF. The CDR3 DNA reads as TGTGCCAGCAGCCCCAACACTGACATCATCTGGCAGCCCCAGCATTTT.

This clone was counted once. This sequence joins TRBV2 and TRBJ1-2; TRBD1 matches 10 bases. The CDR3 extends over 14 amino acids. CDR1 SNHLY and CDR2 FYNNEI come from the germline V gene. V was clipped by 0 bases and J by 8 bases; unmatched bases: 3. DNA for the CDR3: TGTGCCAGCAGTGAAGCGGGACAGGGGAAAGGCTACACCTTC. Residues: CASSEAGQGKGYTF.

V is TRBV27 and J is TRBJ2-2; D not resolved. The CDR3 has 14 residues. The V gene's germline CDR1 is MNHEY and CDR2 SMNVEV (reference sequence). The V and J ends lost 2 bases and 4 bases respectively, with 8 bases between them. CDR3 protein: CASSLGTFTGELFF. The CDR3 DNA follows: TGTGCCAGCAGTTTAGGAACTTTCACCGGGGAGCTGTTTTTT.

The chain uses TRBV4-2 and TRBJ2-3; D call uncertain. From germline, CDR1 is LGHNA and CDR2 YNFKEQ. The V and J ends lost 3 bases and 1 base respectively, with 14 bases between them. CDR3 length equals 16 residues. The DNA for the CDR3 is TGTGCCAGCAGCCATTCTCACCCGGGCGGCACAGATACGCAGTATTTT. Residues: CASSHSHPGGTDTQYF.

This clone was counted once. This chain joins TRBV28 and TRBJ2-1, with 11 bases matching TRBD1. Germline CDR1 is MDHEN and CDR2 is SYDVKM. This CDR3 is built from 15 residues. Trimming at V came to 6 bases and at J to 2 bases, leaving 3 bases not matched to a gene. The CDR3 loop is CASRADRGPYNEQFF. The CDR3 bases are TGTGCCAGCAGGGCGGACAGGGGGCCCTACAATGAGCAGTTCTTC.

The chain combines TRBV6-5 with TRBJ2-5, with D perhaps matching TRBD1 (6 bases). Trimming removed 6 bases at V and 5 bases at J, with 19 bases between. The germline V gene encodes CDR1 MNHEY and CDR2 SVGAGI. The CDR3 is 15 amino acids. The CDR3 here is CASRPRTGSGETQYF. The CDR3 DNA reads as TGTGCCAGCAGACCGCGAACAGGGAGTGGGGAGACCCAGTACTTC.

This sequence joins TRBV7-9 and TRBJ2-6; unclear D gene. The V gene lost 4 bases and the J gene lost 4 bases, with 8 bases spanning the gap. The germline V gene encodes CDR1 SEHNR and CDR2 FQNEAQ (reference sequence). There are 14 residues in the CDR3. CDR3 sequence reads: CASSSRHGANVLTF. The CDR3 DNA reads TGTGCCAGCAGCTCTAGACACGGGGCCAACGTCCTGACTTTC.

This sequence joins TRBV2 and TRBJ2-7; the D is unclear. This CDR3 comprises 13 residues. Germline CDR1 reads SNHLY; CDR2 reads FYNNEI. The ends were cut back, 4 bases at V and 2 bases at J, with 9 bases in the middle. The CDR3 DNA is TGTGCCAGCAGTGCTTCGGTAGCCTACGAGCAGTACTTC. Protein: CASSASVAYEQYF.

In this sample, this clone turned up a few times. V and J are TRBV5-1 and TRBJ2-7; tentatively, D is TRBD2 (7 bases). V dropped 0 bases and J dropped 3 bases, with 13 bases sitting between them. Germline lookup yields CDR1 SGHRS and CDR2 YFSETQ. The CDR3 totals 15 residues. The CDR3 region is CASSLVTGRGYEQYF. As DNA, the CDR3 is TGCGCCAGCAGCTTGGTCACAGGGAGGGGCTACGAGCAGTACTTC.